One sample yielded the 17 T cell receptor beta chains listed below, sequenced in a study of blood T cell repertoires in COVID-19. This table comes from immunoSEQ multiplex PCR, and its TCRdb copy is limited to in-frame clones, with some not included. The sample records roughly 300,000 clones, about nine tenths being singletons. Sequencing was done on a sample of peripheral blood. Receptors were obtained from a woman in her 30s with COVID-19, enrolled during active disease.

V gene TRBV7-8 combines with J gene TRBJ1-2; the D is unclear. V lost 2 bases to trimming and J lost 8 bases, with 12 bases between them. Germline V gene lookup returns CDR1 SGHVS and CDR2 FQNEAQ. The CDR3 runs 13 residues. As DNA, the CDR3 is TGTGCCAGCAGCTTAAATTTGGGAGGCGGCTACACCTTC. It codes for CASSLNLGGGYTF.

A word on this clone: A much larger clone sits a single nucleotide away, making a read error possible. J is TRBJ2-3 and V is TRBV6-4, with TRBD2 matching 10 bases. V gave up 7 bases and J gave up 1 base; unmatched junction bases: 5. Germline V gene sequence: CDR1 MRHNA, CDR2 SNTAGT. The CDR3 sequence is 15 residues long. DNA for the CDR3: TGTGCCAGCAATTTCACTAGCGGGGGCACAGATACGCAGTATTTT. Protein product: CASNFTSGGTDTQYF.

The CDR3 is CASMRTPDRESEAFF. The DNA of the CDR3 is TGTGCCAGCATGAGAACACCGGACAGGGAGAGTGAAGCTTTCTTT. The chain has TRBV2 and TRBJ1-1; 8 bases are a match to TRBD1. The germline V gene encodes CDR1 SNHLY and CDR2 FYNNEI. The ends lost 7 bases at V and 7 bases at J; junction bases unmatched: 14. This CDR3 is built from 15 residues.

The CDR3 coding sequence is TGCGCCAGCAGCCAAGAAATAGCCTCCTACGAGCAGTACTTC. Translation gives CASSQEIASYEQYF. The rearrangement links TRBV4-1 to TRBJ2-7; D remains ambiguous. There are 14 residues in the CDR3. V lost 0 bases and J lost 0, with 6 bases in between. Germline-derived CDR1 and CDR2 are MGHRA and YSYEKL.

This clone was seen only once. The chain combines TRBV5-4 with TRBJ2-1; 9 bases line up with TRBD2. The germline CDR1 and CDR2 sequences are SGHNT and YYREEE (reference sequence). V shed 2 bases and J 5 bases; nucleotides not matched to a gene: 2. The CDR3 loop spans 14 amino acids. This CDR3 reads CASSFPSGNNEQFF. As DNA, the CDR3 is TGTGCCAGCAGCTTTCCTAGCGGGAACAATGAGCAGTTCTTC.

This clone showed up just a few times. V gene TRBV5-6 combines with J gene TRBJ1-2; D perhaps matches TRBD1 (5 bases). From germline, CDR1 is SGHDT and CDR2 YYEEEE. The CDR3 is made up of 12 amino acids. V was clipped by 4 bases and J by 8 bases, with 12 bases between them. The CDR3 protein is CASSPGREGYTF. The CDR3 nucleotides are TGTGCCAGCAGCCCTGGCAGGGAAGGCTACACCTTC.

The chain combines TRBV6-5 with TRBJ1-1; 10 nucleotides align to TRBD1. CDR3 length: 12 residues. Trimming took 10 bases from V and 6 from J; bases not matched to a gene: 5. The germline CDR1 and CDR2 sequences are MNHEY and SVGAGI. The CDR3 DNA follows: TGTGCCACACGAGGACAGGGGGCTGAAGCTTTCTTT. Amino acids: CATRGQGAEAFF.

The CDR3 spells CASSLLGIMNTEAFF. The CDR3 nucleotides are TGTGCCAGCAGCTTGTTGGGCATCATGAACACTGAAGCTTTCTTT. J is TRBJ1-1 and V is TRBV7-8, with unresolved D. Germline V gene data show CDR1 as SGHVS and CDR2 as FQNEAQ. Between the trimmed V and J ends, which lost 3 bases and 0 bases, there was a span of 11 bases. The CDR3 contains 15 residues.

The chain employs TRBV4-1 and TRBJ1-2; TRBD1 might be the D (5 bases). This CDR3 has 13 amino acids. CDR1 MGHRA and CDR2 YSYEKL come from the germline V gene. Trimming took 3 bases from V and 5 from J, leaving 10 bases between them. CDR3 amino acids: CASSQGRGYGYTF. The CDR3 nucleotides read TGCGCCAGCAGCCAGGGTAGGGGTTATGGCTACACCTTC.

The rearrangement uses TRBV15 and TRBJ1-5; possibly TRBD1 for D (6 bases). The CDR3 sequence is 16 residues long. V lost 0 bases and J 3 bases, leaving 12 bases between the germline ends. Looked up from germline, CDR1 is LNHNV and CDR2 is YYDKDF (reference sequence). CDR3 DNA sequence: TGTGCCACCAGCAGAGATGCGGGGGCTACCAATCAGCCCCAGCATTTT. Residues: CATSRDAGATNQPQHF.

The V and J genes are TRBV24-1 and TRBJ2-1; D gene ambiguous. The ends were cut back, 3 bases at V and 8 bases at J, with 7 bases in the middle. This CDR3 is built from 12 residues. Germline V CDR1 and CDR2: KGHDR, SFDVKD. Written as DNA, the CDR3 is TGTGCCACCAGTGATCACAGACATGAGCAGTTCTTC. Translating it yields CATSDHRHEQFF.

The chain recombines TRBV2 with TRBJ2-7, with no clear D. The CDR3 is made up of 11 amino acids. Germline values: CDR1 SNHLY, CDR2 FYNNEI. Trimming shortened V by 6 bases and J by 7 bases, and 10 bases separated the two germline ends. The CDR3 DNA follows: TGTGCCAGCAGCACCCATCGGGAGCAGTACTTC. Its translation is CASSTHREQYF.

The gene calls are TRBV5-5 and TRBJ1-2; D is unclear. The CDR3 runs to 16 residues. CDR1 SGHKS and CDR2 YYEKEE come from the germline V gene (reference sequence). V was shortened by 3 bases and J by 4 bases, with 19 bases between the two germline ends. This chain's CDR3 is CASSSTLSATAYGYTF. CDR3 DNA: TGTGCCAGCAGCTCCACTCTGAGTGCCACCGCCTATGGCTACACCTTC.

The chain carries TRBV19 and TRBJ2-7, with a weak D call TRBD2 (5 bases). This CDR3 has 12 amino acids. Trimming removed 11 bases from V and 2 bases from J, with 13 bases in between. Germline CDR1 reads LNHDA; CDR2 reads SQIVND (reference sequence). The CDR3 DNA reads TGTGCCTGCGGGCCAGGTACCTACGAGCAGTACTTC. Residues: CACGPGTYEQYF.

CDR3: CSALDYNEQFF. In DNA form, the CDR3 reads TGCAGTGCTCTAGACTATAATGAGCAGTTCTTC. V usage is TRBV20-1 and J usage is TRBJ2-1; possibly TRBD2 for D (5 bases). The CDR3 is 11 amino acids. Trimming shortened V by 5 bases and J by 7 bases, and 9 bases separated the two germline ends. Germline CDR1 reads DFQATT; CDR2 reads SNEGSKA (reference sequence).

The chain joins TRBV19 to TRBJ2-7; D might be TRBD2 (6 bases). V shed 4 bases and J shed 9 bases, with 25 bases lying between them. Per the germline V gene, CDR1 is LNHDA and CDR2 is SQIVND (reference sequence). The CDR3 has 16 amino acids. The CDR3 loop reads CASSRQLSPSLARQYF. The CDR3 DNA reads TGTGCCAGTAGTAGGCAACTCAGTCCATCACTAGCTCGGCAGTACTTC.

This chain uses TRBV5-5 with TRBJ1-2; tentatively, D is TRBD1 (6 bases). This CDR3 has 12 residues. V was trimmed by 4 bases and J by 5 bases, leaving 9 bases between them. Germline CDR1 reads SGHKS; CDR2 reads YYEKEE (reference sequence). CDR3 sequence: CASSRTDYGYTF. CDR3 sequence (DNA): TGTGCCAGCAGCAGGACAGATTATGGCTACACCTTC.